These 3 T cell receptor beta chains were all obtained from the same sample, sequenced in a study of PD-L1 blockade in urothelial cancer. TCRdb keeps only in-frame clones here, not all; method: immunoSEQ multiplex PCR. The sample consists of about 95,000 clones, nearly 90% of them appearing once. Stated time point: pretreatment peripheral blood. The sequences come from PBMCs, collected around atezolizumab (anti-PD-L1) treatment. The receptor source for this set is a man in his fifties or sixties with urothelial cancer.

The V and J genes are TRBV28 and TRBJ2-7; D is perhaps TRBD2 (6 bases). Trimming stripped 4 bases from V and 2 bases from J, with 15 bases between. Germline V gene data show CDR1 as MDHEN and CDR2 as SYDVKM. This CDR3 has 15 residues. The CDR3 DNA is TGTGCCAGCAGTTCGCAAGGAGCGGGCGCCTACGAGCAGTACTTC. Its protein product is CASSSQGAGAYEQYF. The full variable domain, in which reference TRBV28 and TRBJ2-7 provide the parts outside the CDR3, is DVKVTQSSRYLVKRTGEKVFLECVQDMDHENMFWYRQDPGLGLRLIYFSYDVKMKEKGDIPEGYSVSREKKERFSLILESASTNQTSMYLCASSSQGAGAYEQYFGPGTRLTVT.

This chain uses TRBV7-8 with TRBJ2-5, with D unclear. V was clipped by 5 bases and J by 7 bases, with 8 bases between them. This CDR3 is built from 11 residues. CDR1 is SGHVS and CDR2 is FQNEAQ in the germline V gene. CDR3 region: CASSQLRTQYF. Written as DNA, the CDR3 is TGTGCCAGCAGCCAACTACGGACCCAGTACTTC.

The rearrangement links TRBV19 to TRBJ2-5; 11 bases map to TRBD2. The germline V gene has CDR1 LNHDA and CDR2 SQIVND (reference sequence). CDR3 length: 17 residues. Germline trimming cut 5 bases from V and 5 bases from J; bases unmatched to any gene: 13. CDR3: CASSPYTSGGSMETQYF. The CDR3 region has the DNA TGTGCCAGTAGTCCCTACACTAGCGGGGGCAGCATGGAGACCCAGTACTTC.